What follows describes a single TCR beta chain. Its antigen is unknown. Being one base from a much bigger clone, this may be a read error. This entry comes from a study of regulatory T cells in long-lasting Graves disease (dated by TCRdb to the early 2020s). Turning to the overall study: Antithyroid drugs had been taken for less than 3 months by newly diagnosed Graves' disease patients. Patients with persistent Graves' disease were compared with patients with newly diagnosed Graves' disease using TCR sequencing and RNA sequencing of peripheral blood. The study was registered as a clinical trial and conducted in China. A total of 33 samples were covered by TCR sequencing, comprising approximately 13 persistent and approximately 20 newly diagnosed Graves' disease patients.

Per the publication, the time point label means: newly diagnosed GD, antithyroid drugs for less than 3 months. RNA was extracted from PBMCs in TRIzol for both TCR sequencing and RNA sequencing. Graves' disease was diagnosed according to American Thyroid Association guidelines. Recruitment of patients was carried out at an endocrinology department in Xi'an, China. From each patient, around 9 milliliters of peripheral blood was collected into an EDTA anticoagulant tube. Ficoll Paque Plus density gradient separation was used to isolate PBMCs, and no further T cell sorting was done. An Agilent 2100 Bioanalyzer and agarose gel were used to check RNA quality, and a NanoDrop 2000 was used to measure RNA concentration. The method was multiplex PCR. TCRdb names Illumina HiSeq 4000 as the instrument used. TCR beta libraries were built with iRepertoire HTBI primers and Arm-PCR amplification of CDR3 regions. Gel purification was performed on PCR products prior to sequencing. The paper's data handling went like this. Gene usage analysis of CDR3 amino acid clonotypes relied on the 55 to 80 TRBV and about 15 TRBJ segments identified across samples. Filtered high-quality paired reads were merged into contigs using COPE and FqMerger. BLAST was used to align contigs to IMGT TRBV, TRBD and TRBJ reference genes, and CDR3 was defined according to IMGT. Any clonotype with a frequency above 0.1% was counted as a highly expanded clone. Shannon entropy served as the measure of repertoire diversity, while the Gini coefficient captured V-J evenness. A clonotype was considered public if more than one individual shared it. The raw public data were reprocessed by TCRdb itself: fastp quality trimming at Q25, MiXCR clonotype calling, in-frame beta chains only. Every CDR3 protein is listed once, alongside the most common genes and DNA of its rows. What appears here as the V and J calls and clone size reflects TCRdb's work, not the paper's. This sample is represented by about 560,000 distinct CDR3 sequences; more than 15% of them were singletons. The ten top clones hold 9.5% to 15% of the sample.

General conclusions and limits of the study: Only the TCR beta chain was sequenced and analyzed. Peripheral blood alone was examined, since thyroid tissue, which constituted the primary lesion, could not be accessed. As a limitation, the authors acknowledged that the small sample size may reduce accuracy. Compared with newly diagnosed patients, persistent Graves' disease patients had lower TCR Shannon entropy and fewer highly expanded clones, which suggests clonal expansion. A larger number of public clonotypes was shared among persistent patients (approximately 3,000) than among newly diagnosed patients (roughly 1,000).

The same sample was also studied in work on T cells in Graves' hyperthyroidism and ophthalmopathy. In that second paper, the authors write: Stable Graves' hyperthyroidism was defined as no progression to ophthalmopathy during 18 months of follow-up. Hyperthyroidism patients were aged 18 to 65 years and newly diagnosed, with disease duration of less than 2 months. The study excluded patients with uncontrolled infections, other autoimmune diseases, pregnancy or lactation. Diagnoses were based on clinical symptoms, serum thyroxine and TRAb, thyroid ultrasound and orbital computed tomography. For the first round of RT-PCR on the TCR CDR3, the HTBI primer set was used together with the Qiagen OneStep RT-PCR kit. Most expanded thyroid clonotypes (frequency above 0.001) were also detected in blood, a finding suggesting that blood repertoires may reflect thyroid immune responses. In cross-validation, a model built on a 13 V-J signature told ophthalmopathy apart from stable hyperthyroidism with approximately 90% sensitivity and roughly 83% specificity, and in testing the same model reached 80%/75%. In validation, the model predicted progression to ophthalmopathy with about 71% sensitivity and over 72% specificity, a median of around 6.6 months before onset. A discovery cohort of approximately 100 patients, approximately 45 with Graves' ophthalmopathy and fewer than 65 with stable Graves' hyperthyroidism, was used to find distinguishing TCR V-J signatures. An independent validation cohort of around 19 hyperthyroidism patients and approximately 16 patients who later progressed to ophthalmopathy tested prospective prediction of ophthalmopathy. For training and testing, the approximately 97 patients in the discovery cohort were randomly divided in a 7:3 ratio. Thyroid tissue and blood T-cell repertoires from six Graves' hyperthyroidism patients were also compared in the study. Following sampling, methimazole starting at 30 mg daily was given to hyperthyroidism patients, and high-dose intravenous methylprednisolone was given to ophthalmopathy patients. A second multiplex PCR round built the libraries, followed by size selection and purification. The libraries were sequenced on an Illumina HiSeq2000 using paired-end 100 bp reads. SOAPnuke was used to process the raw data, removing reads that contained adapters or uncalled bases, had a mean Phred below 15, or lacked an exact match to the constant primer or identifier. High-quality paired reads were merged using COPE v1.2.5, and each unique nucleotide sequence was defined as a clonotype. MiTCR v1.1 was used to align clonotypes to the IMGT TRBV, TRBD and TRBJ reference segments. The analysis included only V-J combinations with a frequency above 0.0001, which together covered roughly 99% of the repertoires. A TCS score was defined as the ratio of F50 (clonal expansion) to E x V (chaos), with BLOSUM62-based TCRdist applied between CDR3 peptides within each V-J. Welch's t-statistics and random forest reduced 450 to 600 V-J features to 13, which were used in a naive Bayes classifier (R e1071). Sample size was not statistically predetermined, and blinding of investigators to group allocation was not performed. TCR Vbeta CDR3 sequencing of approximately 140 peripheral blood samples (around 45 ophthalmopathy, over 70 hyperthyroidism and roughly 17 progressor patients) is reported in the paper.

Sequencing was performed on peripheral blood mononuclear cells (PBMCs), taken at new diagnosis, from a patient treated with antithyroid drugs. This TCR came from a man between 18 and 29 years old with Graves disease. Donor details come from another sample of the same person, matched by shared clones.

The bases are TGTGCCAGCAGCTTAGGTGCGGGGGCCCACAATGAGCAGTTCTTC. Translated, this gives CASSLGAGAHNEQFF. The sequence links TRBV7-2 to TRBJ2-1, and possibly TRBD2, on 7 matching bases. The trim is 1 base for V and 5 bases for J, with a gap of 12 bases between the germline ends. CDR1 and CDR2 (SGHTA, FQGNSA) derive from the germline V gene. The CDR3 spans 15 residues, from the cysteine through the phenylalanine. The sequence is cut down to CDR3 DNA, 45 bases in frame from base 1.